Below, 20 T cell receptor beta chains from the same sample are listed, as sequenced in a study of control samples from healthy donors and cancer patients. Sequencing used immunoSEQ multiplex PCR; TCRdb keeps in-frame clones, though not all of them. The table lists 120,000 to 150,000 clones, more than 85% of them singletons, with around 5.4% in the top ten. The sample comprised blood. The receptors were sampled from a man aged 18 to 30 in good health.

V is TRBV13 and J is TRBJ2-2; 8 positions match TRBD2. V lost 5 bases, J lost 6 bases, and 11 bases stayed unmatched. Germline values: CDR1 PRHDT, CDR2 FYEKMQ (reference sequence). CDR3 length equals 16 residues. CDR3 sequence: CASSPRRGGLSGELFF. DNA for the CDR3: TGTGCCAGCAGCCCCCGCCGGGGGGGCCTATCCGGGGAGCTGTTTTTT.

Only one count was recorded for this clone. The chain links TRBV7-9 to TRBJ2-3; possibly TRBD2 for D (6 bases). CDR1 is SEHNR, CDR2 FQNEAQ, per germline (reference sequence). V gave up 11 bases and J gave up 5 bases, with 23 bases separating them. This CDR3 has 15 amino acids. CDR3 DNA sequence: TGTGCCTGCCGCCGTGAGGAGGGCGAGGGAGATACGCAGTATTTT. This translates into CACRREEGEGDTQYF.

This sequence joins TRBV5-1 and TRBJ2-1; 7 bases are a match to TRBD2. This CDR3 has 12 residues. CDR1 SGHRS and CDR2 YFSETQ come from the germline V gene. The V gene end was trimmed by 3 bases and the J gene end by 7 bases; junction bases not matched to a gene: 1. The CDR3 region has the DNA TGCGCCAGCAGCTCAGCGGGGAATGAGCAGTTCTTC. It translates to CASSSAGNEQFF.

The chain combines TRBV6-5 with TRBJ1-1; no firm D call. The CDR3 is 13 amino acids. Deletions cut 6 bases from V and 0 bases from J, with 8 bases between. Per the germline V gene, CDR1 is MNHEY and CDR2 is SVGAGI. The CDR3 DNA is TGTGCCAGCAGGGCGGTCATGAACACTGAAGCTTTCTTT. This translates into CASRAVMNTEAFF.

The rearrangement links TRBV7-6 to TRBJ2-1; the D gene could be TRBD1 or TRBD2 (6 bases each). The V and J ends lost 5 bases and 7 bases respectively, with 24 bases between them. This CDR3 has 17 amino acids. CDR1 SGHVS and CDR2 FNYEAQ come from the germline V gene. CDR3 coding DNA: TGTGCCAGCAGCCCTGAGGGGGGATCTAGTGGATTGAATGAGCAGTTCTTC. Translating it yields CASSPEGGSSGLNEQFF.

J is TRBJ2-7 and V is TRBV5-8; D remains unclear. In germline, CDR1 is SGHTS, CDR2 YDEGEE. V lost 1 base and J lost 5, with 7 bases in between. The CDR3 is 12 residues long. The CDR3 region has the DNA TGTGCCAGCAGCTTGTCGAGAAACGAGCAGTACTTC. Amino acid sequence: CASSLSRNEQYF.

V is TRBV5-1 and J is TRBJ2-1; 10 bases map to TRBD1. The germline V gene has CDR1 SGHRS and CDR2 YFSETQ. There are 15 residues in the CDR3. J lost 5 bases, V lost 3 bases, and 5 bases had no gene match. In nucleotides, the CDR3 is TGCGCCAGCAGCTCGGGACAGGGGACCCACAATGAGCAGTTCTTC. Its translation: CASSSGQGTHNEQFF.

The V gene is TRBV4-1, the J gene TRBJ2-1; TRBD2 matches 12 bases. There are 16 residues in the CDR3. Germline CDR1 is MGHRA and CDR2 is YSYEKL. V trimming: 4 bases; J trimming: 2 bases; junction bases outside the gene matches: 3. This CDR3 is CASSLLAGGTYNEQFF. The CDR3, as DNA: TGCGCCAGCAGCCTCCTAGCGGGGGGGACCTACAATGAGCAGTTCTTC.

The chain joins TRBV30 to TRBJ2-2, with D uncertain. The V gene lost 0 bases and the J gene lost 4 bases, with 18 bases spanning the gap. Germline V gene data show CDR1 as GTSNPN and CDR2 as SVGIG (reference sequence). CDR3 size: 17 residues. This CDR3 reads CAWSVFAVVYATGELFF. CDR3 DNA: TGTGCCTGGAGTGTATTTGCAGTTGTCTATGCCACCGGGGAGCTGTTTTTT.

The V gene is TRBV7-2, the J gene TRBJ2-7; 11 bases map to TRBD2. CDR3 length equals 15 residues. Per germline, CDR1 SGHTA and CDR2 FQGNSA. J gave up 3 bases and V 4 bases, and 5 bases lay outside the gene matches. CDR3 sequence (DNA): TGTGCCAGCAGCTCGACTAGCGGGGTCCTCTACGAGCAGTACTTC. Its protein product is CASSSTSGVLYEQYF.

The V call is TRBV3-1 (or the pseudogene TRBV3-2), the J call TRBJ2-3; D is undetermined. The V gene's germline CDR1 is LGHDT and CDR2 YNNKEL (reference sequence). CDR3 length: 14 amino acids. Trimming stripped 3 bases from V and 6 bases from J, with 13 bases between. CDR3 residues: CASSHPATPDTQYF. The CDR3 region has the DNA TGTGCCAGCAGCCACCCCGCGACACCGGATACGCAGTATTTT.

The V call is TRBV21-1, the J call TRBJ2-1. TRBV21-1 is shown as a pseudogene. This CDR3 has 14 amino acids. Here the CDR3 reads CASSSILGINEQFF. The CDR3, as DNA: TGTGCCAGCAGCAGTATACTGGGGATCAATGAGCAGTTCTTC.

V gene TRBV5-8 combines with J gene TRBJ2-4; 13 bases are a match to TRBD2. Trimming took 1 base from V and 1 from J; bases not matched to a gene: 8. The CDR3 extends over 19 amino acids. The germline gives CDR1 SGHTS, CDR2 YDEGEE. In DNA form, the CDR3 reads TGTGCCAGCAGCTTGAACTTCGGACTAGCGGGAGTTGCCAAAAACATTCAGTACTTC. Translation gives CASSLNFGLAGVAKNIQYF.

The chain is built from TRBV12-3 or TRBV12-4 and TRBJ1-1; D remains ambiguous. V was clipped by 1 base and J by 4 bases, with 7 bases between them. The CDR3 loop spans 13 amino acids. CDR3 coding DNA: TGTGCCAGCAGTTTAGGACAAACCACTGAAGCTTTCTTT. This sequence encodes CASSLGQTTEAFF.

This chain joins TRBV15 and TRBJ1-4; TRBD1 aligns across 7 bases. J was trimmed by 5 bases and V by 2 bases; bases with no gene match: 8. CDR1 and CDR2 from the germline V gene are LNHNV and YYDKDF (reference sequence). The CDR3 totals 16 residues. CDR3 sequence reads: CATSRSVGQTNEKLFF. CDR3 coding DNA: TGTGCCACCAGCAGATCGGTGGGACAGACAAATGAAAAACTGTTTTTT.

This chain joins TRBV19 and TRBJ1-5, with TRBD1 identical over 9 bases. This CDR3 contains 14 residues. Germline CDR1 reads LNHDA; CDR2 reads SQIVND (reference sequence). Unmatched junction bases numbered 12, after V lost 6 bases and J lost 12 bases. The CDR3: CASSPGTGYGLQHF. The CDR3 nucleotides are TGTGCCAGTAGCCCCGGGACAGGGTATGGGCTCCAGCATTTT. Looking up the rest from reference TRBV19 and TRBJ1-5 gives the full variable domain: DGGITQSPKYLFRKEGQNVTLSCEQNLNHDAMYWYRQDPGQGLRLIYYSQIVNDFQKGDIAEGYSVSREKKESFPLTVTSAQKNPTAFYLCASSPGTGYGLQHFGDGTRLSIL.

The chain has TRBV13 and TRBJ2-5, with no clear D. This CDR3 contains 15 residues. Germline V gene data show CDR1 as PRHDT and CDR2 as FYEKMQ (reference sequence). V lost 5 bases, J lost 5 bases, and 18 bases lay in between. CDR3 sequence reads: CASSLNYPRGETQYF. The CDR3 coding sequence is TGTGCCAGCAGCCTAAACTACCCCCGTGGGGAGACCCAGTACTTC.

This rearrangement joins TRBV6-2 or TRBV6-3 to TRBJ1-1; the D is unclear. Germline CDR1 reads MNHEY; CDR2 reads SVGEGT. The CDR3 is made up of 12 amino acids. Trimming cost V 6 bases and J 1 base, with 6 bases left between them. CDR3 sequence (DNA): TGTGCCAGCAGCCCTAAGAACACTGAAGCTTTCTTT. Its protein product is CASSPKNTEAFF.

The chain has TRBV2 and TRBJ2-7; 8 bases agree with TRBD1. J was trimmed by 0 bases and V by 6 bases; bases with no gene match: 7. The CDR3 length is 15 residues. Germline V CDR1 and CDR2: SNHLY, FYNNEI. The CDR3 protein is CASREGQARSYEQYF. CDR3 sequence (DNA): TGTGCCAGCAGGGAGGGACAGGCACGCTCCTACGAGCAGTACTTC.

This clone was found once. The chain's CDR3 is CASSPLLAGPNTGELFF. The CDR3 DNA follows: TGTGCCAGCAGCCCATTACTAGCGGGCCCGAACACCGGGGAGCTGTTTTTT. The chain has TRBV7-9 and TRBJ2-2; 9 nucleotides match TRBD2. The CDR3 totals 17 residues. Germline V gene sequence: CDR1 SEHNR, CDR2 FQNEAQ (reference sequence). V lost 5 bases to trimming and J lost 0 bases; unmatched junction nucleotides: 7.